Sequencing of this T cell receptor beta chain was carried out in a study of cytomegalovirus exposure and HLA in healthy donors listed by TCRdb under 2017. General notes on the study: In an earlier analysis of some 550 of the donors, 276 Gb of sequence data and 117 million unique TCR beta sequences from 150 million to 200 million T cells were reported. Approximately 310 gigabases of sequencing data and roughly 90 million unique TCR sequences were included in an early release covering 550 to 800 HLA-typed donors. Among the roughly 390 genotyped donors, approximately 77% belonged to the genetic ancestry cluster associated with self-reported Caucasian donors. The study aimed to test whether cataloging public T cell receptors could reveal signatures of past pathogen exposure. The T cell repertoires of under 750 subjects were profiled by immunosequencing and related to cytomegalovirus serostatus. Besides the first cohort of hundreds of subjects, a separate validation cohort made up of over 100 different subjects was used. To predict cytomegalovirus infection status, the study brought together high-throughput TCR immunosequencing, statistical association of individual TCRs with disease status, and machine learning. To study patterns of TCR occurrence, a later analysis re-analyzed previously published TCR beta repertoires from 550 to 800 donors and added high-resolution HLA genotyping. Rather than using new phenotypic data, the later analysis identified candidate immune exposures from TCR beta sequences and from how often those sequences occurred across donors. An earlier analysis of around 540 of the donors applied high-throughput TCR beta sequencing to assess whether each TCR beta V gene segment acted as functional or pseudogenic. Donor age, sex, ethnicity and CMV serostatus were compiled alongside the repertoire data. A later genetic analysis used genome-wide SNP genotypes for 398 of the 666 donors, treating that subset as a discovery cohort. Every discovery cohort repertoire had been produced on one sequencing platform. HLA typing included class I and class II loci at four-digit resolution. Typing coverage differed by locus: A, B, C, DRB1 and DQB1 were typed in roughly 629-630 donors, DQA1 in approximately 520, DPA1 in approximately 600, and DPB1 in 400 to 490. Because of strong linkage in the cohort, four or five DR-DQ haplotypes were treated as single units for association and clustering. Across under 500 genotyped donors of the cohort, an average of roughly 250,000 unique TCR beta nucleotide sequences per donor were sequenced, and roughly 20% of those sequences were non-productive.

In total, approximately 700 healthy bone marrow donors made up the cohort. At the time of sampling, all cohort members were nominally healthy, though unrecorded immune exposures were likely present. The donor tested CMV seronegative, placing the donor among the 300 to 400 seronegative members of the cohort. Every donor gave a peripheral blood sample, and the peripheral blood mononuclear cells from that sample were used for TCR beta sequencing. The Qiagen DNeasy Blood Extraction Kit was used to extract genomic DNA from the blood cell samples. The receptor library was made with the immunoSEQ multiplex PCR assay. For the multiplex PCR, a mixture combining 60 forward primers for TCR Vbeta segments and 13 reverse primers for TCR Jbeta segments was used. The CDR3 region of rearranged TCR beta genes was amplified from genomic DNA with a multiplex PCR assay. The amplified TCR beta libraries were sequenced on the Illumina HiSeq System as 87-base-pair reads. The authors' analysis ran thus. In a later analysis, 70 million to 95 million unique TCR beta chains were counted across the roughly 670 repertoires, and around 10 million of these chains were shared by at least two donors. To remove PCR and sequencing errors, raw reads were error-corrected and collapsed into unique sequences using a nearest-neighbor algorithm that merged closely related sequences. To assign V, D and J gene segments, CDR3 sequences were aligned to IMGT reference sequences. For a sequence to be retained, at least a six-nucleotide match to both a V gene segment and a J gene segment was required. A rearrangement was called productive if the CDR3 had no stop codons and remained in frame with V and J, and every other rearrangement was called non-productive. Following IMGT convention, CDR3 was defined as the stretch from the second conserved V-encoded cysteine to the conserved J-encoded phenylalanine. In an earlier analysis of more than 550 of the donors, sequences lacking an unambiguous match to a single V gene segment were excluded. In an earlier analysis of a few hundred of the donors, a V segment was called functional when productive rearrangements were above 56.7%, and segregating when the standard deviation between donors exceeded 5%. A statistical classification framework was developed to diagnose cytomegalovirus status using the catalog of TCR beta chain sequences. A later analysis assigned V and J genes by comparing TCR nucleotide sequences with IMGT/GENE-DB human TR gene sequences. A later analysis assigned CDR3 sequences and most-parsimonious VDJ recombination scenarios with the TCRdist pipeline. In a later analysis, every TCR beta chain was defined by the combination of its CDR3 amino acid sequence and its V-gene family, and reads without a unique V-gene family were dropped. A later analysis removed several hundred highly shared, low-generation-probability nucleotide sequences to deal with suspected cross-contamination and a sequencing artifact. A later analysis calculated a clonal expansion index for each public chain from normalized within-repertoire ranks of inferred template counts. In a later analysis, generation probabilities were computed with a VDJ recombination model fitted to out-of-frame rearrangements, and the resulting probabilities were checked against IGoR. In a later analysis, hypergeometric tests were used to score TCR-TCR, TCR-HLA and TCR-CMV co-occurrence, with a repertoire-size bias correction applied to TCR pairs. To estimate false discovery rates, a later analysis permuted the HLA or CMV assignments 20 times. In a later analysis, co-occurring TCRs were grouped with DBSCAN, and TCRdist sequence similarity was added when clustering was performed within HLA-allele-positive subsets. Repertoires with fewer than 30,000 or more than 120,000 public chains were left out of co-occurrence clustering, as were about 5 repertoires with anomalous nucleotide sharing. Drawn from immuneACCESS, this table holds only the in-frame rearrangements with V and J called that TCRdb kept. Clones are partly lost; checked studies trace under half to an unresolved V gene and leave the rest unexplained. The V and J calls and clone size were taken over from that table, and D and trimming were inferred from the DNA. The table for this sample shows 130,000 or so clones. The ten top clones hold roughly 1.5% of the sample.

CDR1 and CDR2, per the germline V gene (reference sequence), are LNHDA and SQIVND. V gives up 5 bases and J gives up 7 bases, and the segment between their germline ends measures 26 bases. Its CDR3 holds 18 amino acids, cysteine through phenylalanine. Only CDR3 DNA is held: 54 bases, read in frame from base 1. On the study overall, not on this receptor specifically: According to a later analysis, most CMV-associated TCR beta chains appeared to be HLA-restricted, and the HLA associations seemed to be driven largely by CMV exposure. Because some donors lacked HLA typing at each locus, the association tests relied only on the typed subset. An association between a missense DCLRE1C variant and V-gene and J-gene trimming of TCR beta chains was found in a later genetic analysis and replicated in an independent cohort. The study listed 150 to 200 TCR beta chains as associated with cytomegalovirus. Roughly uniform sequencing depth across donors was assumed in presence/absence analyses, although this assumption may not hold. For the cohort, immune exposure information was limited to CMV serostatus. The authors suggested that the approach could potentially be extended to other disease states and immunological phenotypes. In a later analysis, the rate of TCR association differed among HLA loci, with DRB1 alleles having the most associated TCRs and HLA-C alleles having the fewest. A further reported finding was that TCR beta sequences accurately predicted the HLA-A and HLA-B alleles for most subjects in the first cohort. Most TCR sequences were observed very rarely across donors, whereas some public TCRs were present in many individuals. The classifier was reported to diagnose cytomegalovirus status with high specificity and sensitivity in both the original cohort and the validation cohort. A later genetic analysis reported fewer N-insertions in productive TCRs among donors in an Asian-associated ancestry cluster than the roughly 700-donor mean. According to a later analysis, parvovirus B19, influenza, CMV and Epstein-Barr virus appeared linked to several top co-occurrence clusters. Correlated functional status among segregating V segments might reflect linkage disequilibrium, but an unknown experimental factor could not be ruled out. This cohort had only TCR beta chains sequenced, and the lack of alpha or paired-chain data limited which features could be detected. Some IMGT-functional V segments, including TRBV6-2 and TRBV6-3, could not be told apart with the 87-base-pair reads, so those segments were excluded. When HLA alleles, especially DR and DQ, strongly co-occurred, attributing TCR associations to individual alleles was difficult. Because counts were too low, seventeen rarely observed V segments, including chromosome 9 orphons, were left out of the earlier analysis of a few hundred of the donors. In an earlier analysis of some 550 of the donors, most TCR beta V segments were observed in productive rearrangements about 87% or about 30% of the time, broadly matching IMGT annotations. A cluster of highly shared sequence variants was judged likely to represent a technical artifact of the sequencing pipeline. A later analysis found that HLA-associated TCR beta chains were more clonally expanded and had lower generation probabilities than equally common non-associated chains. Three of the identified cytomegalovirus-associated TCR beta chains were confirmed in vitro to be specific for cytomegalovirus antigens. A later analysis associated around 16,000 TCR beta sequences with specific HLA alleles at a false discovery rate of 0.05.

As concerns this clone: This clone's antigen is unknown.

The chain uses TRBV19 and TRBJ1-4, and possibly TRBD1, on 6 matching bases. This TCR was recovered from a woman aged 40 to 50 in good health and CMV-seronegative. What was sequenced was PBMCs. The nucleotide sequence is given as TGTGCCAGTAGTTCCTCGGGACAACCCCTTACCTACGGTGAAAAACTGTTTTTT. Its translation reads: CASSSSGQPLTYGEKLFF.